Each of the 24 T cell receptor beta chains below was sequenced from the same sample in a study of shared clonotypes between healthy human individuals. Using immunoSEQ multiplex PCR, the repertoire was profiled, and TCRdb retains in-frame clones only, with some absent. The data show about 2.5 million clones, with about 90% seen just once and about 0.41% held by the top ten. Sequencing input: naive CD4+ T cells from PBMCs. As for subset: CD45RA+ positively selected. The source is a man between 18 and 35 years old in good health. Some clones in this sample may be carry-over from other donors' samples.

The rearrangement joins TRBV9 to TRBJ1-5, with D unclear. V was cut by 0 bases and J by 5 bases, with 6 bases left in between. The CDR3 sequence is 13 residues long. Germline CDR1 and CDR2: SGDLS and YYNGEE. DNA for the CDR3: TGTGCCAGCAGCGTAGGGACGGATCAGCCCCAGCATTTT. This gives the protein CASSVGTDQPQHF.

This clone appeared once. The genes are TRBV5-1 and TRBJ2-5, with 7 nucleotides matching TRBD1. The CDR3 extends over 15 amino acids. The J segment lost 5 bases and the V segment lost 3 bases, leaving 10 bases of the junction unmatched. Germline loops: CDR1 SGHRS, CDR2 YFSETQ. The CDR3 region is CASSSTGLGRETQYF. The CDR3 DNA is TGCGCCAGCAGCTCGACAGGGTTAGGTCGGGAGACCCAGTACTTC.

This clone has a single count. The chain combines TRBV6-5 with TRBJ2-7; 7 nucleotides align to TRBD1. CDR3 size: 15 residues. The ends lost 0 bases at V and 4 bases at J; junction bases unmatched: 6. Per germline, CDR1 MNHEY and CDR2 SVGAGI. CDR3 nucleotides: TGTGCCAGCAGTTACTCAAGTACAGGGGTTTACGAGCAGTACTTC. It codes for CASSYSSTGVYEQYF.

This clone was seen just once. The chain has TRBV4-3 and TRBJ1-1; D unclear. The CDR3 has 14 amino acids. Trimming took off 4 bases at V and 7 bases at J, with 16 bases between the two ends. Per the germline V gene, CDR1 is LGHNA and CDR2 is YSLEER. The CDR3, as DNA: TGCGCCAGCAGCCGGCGGCCGGGGTGGGATGAAGCTTTCTTT. This encodes CASSRRPGWDEAFF.

This rearrangement joins TRBV9 to TRBJ2-7, with a weak D call TRBD1 (5 bases). This CDR3 has 15 amino acids. Trimming pared 4 bases from V and 3 bases from J, leaving 17 bases between. Germline CDR1 reads SGDLS; CDR2 reads YYNGEE. The CDR3 sequence: CASSLGSYRSYEQYF. The DNA for the CDR3 is TGTGCCAGCAGCCTAGGAAGCTACAGGAGCTACGAGCAGTACTTC.

This rearrangement joins TRBV2 to TRBJ2-2; 7 bases match TRBD2. This CDR3 contains 17 residues. After removal of 8 bases from V and 0 bases from J, the junction contained 12 bases not matched to a gene. Germline CDR1 and CDR2: SNHLY and FYNNEI. Here the CDR3 reads CASVEPGLKANTGELFF. For the CDR3, the DNA is TGTGCCAGCGTAGAACCGGGACTAAAAGCGAACACCGGGGAGCTGTTTTTT.

V is TRBV6-1 and J is TRBJ2-7; 12 bases align to TRBD1. The germline V gene has CDR1 MNHNS and CDR2 SASEGT. The CDR3 sequence is 14 residues long. V gave up 6 bases and J gave up 2 bases; unmatched junction bases: 2. The CDR3 nucleotides read TGTGCCAGCAGGGGGACAGGGGGCCCCTACGAGCAGTACTTC. It translates to CASRGTGGPYEQYF.

The chain links TRBV30 to TRBJ1-5, with 7 bases lining up with TRBD1. The length of the CDR3 is 15 residues. Germline CDR1 and CDR2: GTSNPN and SVGIG (reference sequence). Germline trimming cut 2 bases from V and 4 bases from J; bases unmatched to any gene: 8. The CDR3 reads CAWSPITDRNQPQHF. For the CDR3, the DNA is TGTGCCTGGAGTCCCATAACGGACAGGAATCAGCCCCAGCATTTT.

The V call is TRBV6-5, the J call TRBJ2-1; 9 bases map to TRBD1. CDR3 length: 13 residues. CDR1 MNHEY and CDR2 SVGAGI come from the germline V gene. Germline trimming cut 6 bases from V and 9 bases from J; bases unmatched to any gene: 6. The CDR3 region has the DNA TGTGCCAGCAGGCAACAGGGGGCGGGTGAGCAGTTCTTC. Its protein product is CASRQQGAGEQFF.

The chain is built from TRBV5-6 and TRBJ2-5, with TRBD2 as a possible D gene (6 bases). Germline V lookup: CDR1 SGHDT, CDR2 YYEEEE. The CDR3 is 16 residues long. The ends were cut back, 4 bases at V and 5 bases at J, with 21 bases in the middle. The CDR3: CASSNNWGLATETQYF. DNA of the CDR3: TGTGCCAGCAGCAATAACTGGGGCCTAGCGACCGAGACCCAGTACTTC.

The J gene is TRBJ1-5, the V gene TRBV7-9; D possibly corresponds to TRBD1 (6 bases). This CDR3 is 17 amino acids long. Germline CDR1 reads SEHNR; CDR2 reads FQNEAQ (reference sequence). Deletions cut 1 base from V and 1 base from J, with 14 bases between. CDR3 sequence reads: CASSLGVSGVSNQPQHF. The CDR3 DNA follows: TGTGCCAGCAGCTTAGGGGTTTCAGGGGTGAGCAATCAGCCCCAGCATTTT. Together with reference TRBV7-9 and TRBJ1-5, the CDR3 gives the full variable domain: DTGVSQNPRHKITKRGQNVTFRCDPISEHNRLYWYRQTLGQGPEFLTYFQNEAQLEKSRLLSDRFSAERPKGSFSTLEIQRTEQGDSAMYLCASSLGVSGVSNQPQHFGDGTRLSIL.

In this sample, this clone turned up once. The V call is TRBV10-3, the J call TRBJ1-1, with 8 positions matching TRBD1. CDR1 ENHRY and CDR2 SYGVKD come from the germline V gene. V lost 6 bases to trimming and J lost 4 bases; unmatched junction nucleotides: 13. CDR3 length: 16 residues. CDR3 DNA sequence: TGTGCCATCAGCAGAGCGACAGGGGAAGGGGGCACTGAAGCTTTCTTT. Its protein product is CAISRATGEGGTEAFF.

This clone was counted once. The chain is built from TRBV13 and TRBJ2-1; 11 bases line up with TRBD2. Per the germline V gene, CDR1 is PRHDT and CDR2 is FYEKMQ (reference sequence). The CDR3 sequence is 17 residues long. V shed 2 bases, J shed 6 bases, and the junction held 9 bases outside the gene matches. Here the CDR3 reads CASSLWASGRPPNEQFF. The CDR3 bases are TGTGCCAGCAGCTTATGGGCTAGCGGGAGGCCCCCCAATGAGCAGTTCTTC. The full variable domain, in which reference TRBV13 and TRBJ2-1 provide the parts outside the CDR3, is AAGVIQSPRHLIKEKRETATLKCYPIPRHDTVYWYQQGPGQDPQFLISFYEKMQSDKGSIPDRFSAQQFSDYHSELNMSSLELGDSALYFCASSLWASGRPPNEQFFGPGTRLTVL.

This chain joins TRBV7-2 and TRBJ1-5; possible D gene TRBD1, 6 bases. The CDR3 is 16 residues long. V shed 5 bases and J shed 2 bases, with 16 bases lying between them. CDR1 is SGHTA and CDR2 is FQGNSA in the germline V gene. CDR3 sequence: CASSPRGGWGNQPQHF. The CDR3 DNA follows: TGTGCCAGCAGCCCCCGAGGGGGTTGGGGCAATCAGCCCCAGCATTTT.

V is TRBV28 and J is TRBJ2-6; TRBD1 matches 9 bases. V lost 2 bases to trimming and J lost 5 bases; unmatched junction nucleotides: 10. The CDR3 spans 18 residues. Germline V gene sequence: CDR1 MDHEN, CDR2 SYDVKM. This CDR3 is CASSLRLGQGSWANVLTF. CDR3 sequence (DNA): TGTGCCAGCAGTTTAAGGCTGGGACAGGGCTCCTGGGCCAACGTCCTGACTTTC.

The chain couples TRBV5-4 to TRBJ1-1; unclear D gene. The germline CDR1 and CDR2 sequences are SGHNT and YYREEE (reference sequence). This CDR3 is built from 14 residues. V lost 0 bases, J lost 7 bases, and 13 bases lay in between. CDR3 sequence (DNA): TGTGCCAGCAGCTTGGATAAGGGCGCAGGTGAAGCTTTCTTT. Amino acid sequence: CASSLDKGAGEAFF.

This chain uses TRBV30 with TRBJ2-7, with 16 bases identical to TRBD2. The J segment lost 7 bases and the V segment lost 6 bases, leaving 9 bases of the junction unmatched. The CDR3 length is 15 residues. Germline V gene data show CDR1 as GTSNPN and CDR2 as SVGIG (reference sequence). CDR3 amino acids: CACQGLAGGPREQYF. The CDR3, as DNA: TGTGCCTGCCAGGGACTAGCGGGAGGGCCGAGAGAGCAGTACTTC.

The rearrangement joins TRBV9 to TRBJ2-3; the match to TRBD2 covers 10 bases. Germline loops: CDR1 SGDLS, CDR2 YYNGEE. The CDR3 is made up of 16 amino acids. Trimming took 3 bases from V and 6 from J; bases not matched to a gene: 10. This CDR3 is CASSAVAGGAADTQYF. The CDR3 coding sequence is TGTGCCAGCAGCGCAGTAGCGGGAGGCGCGGCCGATACGCAGTATTTT.

The chain is built from TRBV5-6 and TRBJ2-5; TRBD2 agrees at 14 bases. The J call could be wrong; TRBJ2-7 is a better fit for the DNA end. The V gene's germline CDR1 is SGHDT and CDR2 YYEEEE. The CDR3 contains 17 residues. In DNA form, the CDR3 reads TGTGCCAGCAGCCCCCCGGGACTAGCGGGAGACTCCTACGAGCAGTACTTC. It translates to CASSPPGLAGDSYEQYF.

In this sample, this clone turned up once. This chain uses TRBV11-2 with TRBJ1-4; 7 nucleotides match TRBD1. Germline lookup yields CDR1 SGHAT and CDR2 FQNNGV. The CDR3 extends over 14 amino acids. V shed 5 bases and J 8 bases; nucleotides not matched to a gene: 8. In DNA form, the CDR3 reads TGTGCCAGCAGCGCCGACAGGGTACGGGAAAAACTGTTTTTT. Encoded protein: CASSADRVREKLFF.

The gene calls are TRBV4-2 and TRBJ2-3, with D possibly TRBD2 on 6 matching bases. Per the germline V gene, CDR1 is LGHNA and CDR2 is YNFKEQ. The germline V and J ends were trimmed by 4 bases and 7 bases, with 24 bases remaining between them. This CDR3 has 17 residues. The DNA of the CDR3 is TGTGCCAGCAGCCTCCAGGCCGTTGTTCCTCGGGGGTATACGCAGTATTTT. Its translation is CASSLQAVVPRGYTQYF.

The chain joins TRBV7-8 to TRBJ1-2; 8 positions agree with TRBD1. The germline CDR1 and CDR2 sequences are SGHVS and FQNEAQ. The CDR3 consists of 14 residues. The V gene end was trimmed by 1 base and the J gene end by 8 bases; junction bases not matched to a gene: 6. The CDR3 DNA reads as TGTGCCAGCAGCTTAGGACAGGGGCCTTGGGGCTACACCTTC. It encodes CASSLGQGPWGYTF.

Points on this clone: The same CDR3 can be traced to other DNA sequences in this sample. This chain uses TRBV28 with TRBJ1-6; D ambiguous. This CDR3 spans 13 amino acids. The V and J ends lost 6 bases and 10 bases respectively, with 13 bases between them. Germline values: CDR1 MDHEN, CDR2 SYDVKM. This CDR3 reads CASSLDGYSPLHF. DNA of the CDR3: TGTGCCAGCAGCCTCGACGGGTACTCACCCCTCCACTTT.

The genes are TRBV7-2 and TRBJ1-5, with D hard to call. The CDR3 runs to 13 residues. Germline CDR1 SGHTA, CDR2 FQGNSA. Trimming took off 5 bases at V and 6 bases at J, with 11 bases between the two ends. CDR3 loop: CASSTQPGQPQHF. CDR3 nucleotide sequence: TGTGCCAGCAGCACGCAACCGGGTCAGCCCCAGCATTTT.